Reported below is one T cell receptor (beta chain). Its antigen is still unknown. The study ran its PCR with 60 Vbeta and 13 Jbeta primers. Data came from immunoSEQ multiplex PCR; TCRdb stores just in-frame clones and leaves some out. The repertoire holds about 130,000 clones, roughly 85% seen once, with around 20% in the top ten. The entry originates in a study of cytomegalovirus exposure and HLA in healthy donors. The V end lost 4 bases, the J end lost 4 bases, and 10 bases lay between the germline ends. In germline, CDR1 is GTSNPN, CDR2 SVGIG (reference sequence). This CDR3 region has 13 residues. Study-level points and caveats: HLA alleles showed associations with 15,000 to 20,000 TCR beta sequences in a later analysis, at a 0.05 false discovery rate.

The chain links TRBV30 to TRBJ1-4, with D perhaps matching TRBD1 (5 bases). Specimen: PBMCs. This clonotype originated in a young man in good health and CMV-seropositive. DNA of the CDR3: TGTGCCTGGAAAAGGCAGGGTAATGAAAAACTGTTTTTT. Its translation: CAWKRQGNEKLFF.